This T cell receptor beta chain was documented in a study of vaccination and CD4 T cells after COVID-19. The study's findings and limits: A nonsignificant median increase from around 20 to 38 SARS-CoV-2-reactive clonotypes was observed.

TCRdb redid the calling of the PCR reads with MiXCR, one entry per CDR3 protein. The repertoire holds about 18,000 distinct CDR3 sequences, with 50% to 65% as singletons. As regards this clonotype: The antigen remains undetermined.

Germline values: CDR1 MNHEY, CDR2 SMNVEV (reference sequence). CDR3 length equals 15 residues. The V and J ends lost 10 bases and 6 bases, in that order; junction bases with no gene match: 13. Sequencing used CD4+ T cells from blood, obtained after SARS-CoV-2 vaccination. The V and J genes are TRBV27 and TRBJ2-5, with 11 positions matching TRBD2. The clonotype was recovered from a human donor who had recovered from COVID-19. This CDR3 reads CATSETSGTWKTQYF. For the CDR3, the DNA is TGTGCCACCTCAGAGACTAGCGGGACTTGGAAGACCCAGTACTTC.